This T cell receptor beta chain is from a study of T cell repertoires in cytomegalovirus infection. TCRdb fed the reads into MiXCR, producing one record per CDR3 protein. The sample includes about a million distinct CDR3 sequences, 31% seen only once; the top ten take over 13%. With respect to this clonotype: Its antigen remains unidentified. This clone may be a read error of a much larger clone one base away.

CDR3 length: 13 residues. With 5 bases removed from V and 4 bases from J, the gap between germline ends came to 11 bases. Germline CDR1 and CDR2: SGHVS and FNYEAQ. The sample was cultured CD8+ T cells from PBMCs, taken from culture after CMV antigen stimulation. The chain links TRBV7-6 to TRBJ1-1; D gene ambiguous. The receptor was isolated from a human donor in good health (CMV status not recorded). Some clones in this sample may be carry-over from other donors' samples. The CDR3 is CASSRKDATEAFF. The CDR3 DNA reads TGTGCCAGCAGCCGAAAGGACGCCACTGAAGCTTTCTTT.